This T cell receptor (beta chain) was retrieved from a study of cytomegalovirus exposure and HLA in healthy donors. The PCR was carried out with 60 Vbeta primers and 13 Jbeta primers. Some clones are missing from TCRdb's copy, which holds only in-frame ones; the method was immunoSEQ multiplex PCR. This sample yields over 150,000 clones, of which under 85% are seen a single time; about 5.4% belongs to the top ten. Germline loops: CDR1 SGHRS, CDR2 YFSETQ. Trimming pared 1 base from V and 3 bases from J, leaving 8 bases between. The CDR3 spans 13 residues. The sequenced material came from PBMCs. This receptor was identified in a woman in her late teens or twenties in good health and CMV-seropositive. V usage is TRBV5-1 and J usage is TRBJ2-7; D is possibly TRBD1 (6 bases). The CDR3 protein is CASSLRRGYEQYF. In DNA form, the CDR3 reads TGCGCCAGCAGCTTGCGCAGGGGCTACGAGCAGTACTTC.